Listed below are T cell receptor beta chains from one sample, sequenced in a study of Tregs in tolerant kidney transplant recipients. No antigen has been identified for these receptors. Repertoires were generated with immunoSEQ multiplex PCR, while TCRdb's copy carries only in-frame clones and drops some. Among about 31,000 clones listed, 65% to 85% were seen once. Sequenced: Tregs from blood cultured with allogeneic cells. Receptor source: a human donor in good health. The CDR3 runs from the conserved cysteine through the conserved F or W. A D gene is named only where the DNA matches it firmly. Where a row states a size, it is once, few, many or the class of an expanded clone; other rows omit it.

abundance,j_gene,v_gene,d_gene,CDR3aa,CDR3nt
.,TRBJ2-7,TRBV5-5,TRBD2,CASSSSGGLSYEQYF,TGTGCCAGCAGCTCTAGCGGGGGCCTATCCTACGAGCAGTACTTC
.,TRBJ1-1,TRBV10-3,TRBD1,CAISAGRGGNTEAFF,TGTGCCATCAGTGCGGGCAGGGGGGGGAACACTGAAGCTTTCTTT
.,TRBJ2-7,TRBV2,.,CASSEVGQDAYEQYF,TGTGCCAGCAGTGAAGTGGGCCAGGATGCCTACGAGCAGTACTTC
.,TRBJ2-1,TRBV4-1,TRBD2,CASSPPWSGGNEQFF,TGCGCCAGCAGCCCCCCGTGGAGCGGGGGGAATGAGCAGTTCTTC
.,TRBJ2-7,TRBV7-2,.,CASTMGRASYEQYF,TGTGCCAGCACCATGGGGCGGGCGTCCTACGAGCAGTACTTC
.,TRBJ1-2,TRBV19,TRBD1,CASSIAPILNPGQGAYGYTF,TGTGCCAGTAGTATCGCCCCGATTCTTAATCCGGGACAGGGCGCCTATGGCTACACCTTC
.,TRBJ2-5,TRBV25-1,.,CASSEERGGGQYF,TGTGCCAGCAGTGAAGAAAGGGGGGGAGGCCAGTACTTC
.,TRBJ2-7,TRBV5-1,.,CASSLGLTYEQYF,TGCGCCAGCAGCTTGGGACTTACCTACGAGCAGTACTTC
.,TRBJ2-1,TRBV14,.,CASSRLGGRSEQFF,TGTGCCAGCAGCCGCCTAGGGGGGCGGAGTGAGCAGTTCTTC
.,TRBJ2-2,TRBV6-6,.,CASSYSGGPGELFF,TGTGCCAGCAGTTACTCGGGGGGTCCCGGGGAGCTGTTTTTT
.,TRBJ1-6,TRBV27,TRBD1,CASSPDRGSSPLHF,TGTGCCAGCAGTCCAGACAGGGGAAGTTCACCCCTCCACTTT
.,TRBJ1-5,TRBV27,.,CASSRGDRELNNQPQHF,TGTGCCAGCAGTCGCGGGGATAGGGAGCTCAACAATCAGCCCCAGCATTTT
.,TRBJ2-5,TRBV7-6,TRBD2,CASSFRLAGTQYF,TGTGCCAGCAGCTTTCGGCTAGCGGGGACCCAGTACTTC
medium-sized,TRBJ2-7,TRBV19,TRBD1,CASSIGTGRIGYEQYF,TGTGCCAGTAGTATCGGGACAGGGAGAATCGGATACGAGCAGTACTTC
.,TRBJ1-1,TRBV6-6,.,CVSIITGGSGTEAFF,TGTGTCAGCATCATAACGGGGGGATCGGGGACTGAAGCTTTCTTT
few,TRBJ2-5,TRBV6-1,.,CASSGRGETQYF,TGTGCCAGCAGTGGCAGGGGTGAGACCCAGTACTTC
.,TRBJ1-1,TRBV6-6,.,CASAGHMNTEAFF,TGTGCCAGCGCGGGACACATGAACACTGAAGCTTTCTTT
.,TRBJ2-5,TRBV5-4,.,CASSLETGPVRETQYF,TGTGCCAGCAGCTTGGAAACGGGGCCAGTAAGAGAGACCCAGTACTTC
.,TRBJ1-1,TRBV4-1,TRBD1,CASSLGQGSTNTEAFF,TGCGCCAGCAGCTTAGGACAGGGGAGTACGAACACTGAAGCTTTCTTT
.,TRBJ1-5,TRBV10-3,.,CAIRGLKDQPQHF,TGTGCCATCAGGGGACTGAAGGATCAGCCCCAGCATTTT
.,TRBJ1-6,TRBV6-5,TRBD1,CASSYVGQGNSPLHF,TGTGCCAGCAGTTACGTCGGACAGGGTAATTCACCCCTCCACTTT
.,TRBJ2-7,TRBV7-9,TRBD2,CASSLGGSGRAEEQYF,TGTGCCAGCAGCTTGGGAGGCAGCGGGAGGGCCGAAGAGCAGTACTTC
.,TRBJ2-3,TRBV5-1,.,CASSLVVGSDTQYF,TGCGCCAGCAGCTTGGTAGTCGGTTCAGATACGCAGTATTTT
.,TRBJ2-4,TRBV6-1,.,CASSEGFSKNIQYF,TGTGCCAGCAGTGAGGGGTTTTCCAAAAACATTCAGTACTTC
.,TRBJ1-2,TRBV6-5,.,CATRQGLYGYTF,TGTGCCACCCGACAAGGGCTTTACGGCTACACCTTC
few,TRBJ2-2,TRBV6-5,TRBD1,CASSYFRQGGTGELFF,TGTGCCAGCAGTTATTTTCGACAGGGGGGGACCGGGGAGCTGTTTTTT
.,TRBJ1-2,TRBV5-8,.,CASSLGPLGKANYGYTF,TGTGCCAGCAGCTTGGGCCCTTTAGGCAAAGCCAACTATGGCTACACCTTC
.,TRBJ2-5,TRBV5-6,.,CASSYYKLAQETQYF,TGTGCCAGCAGCTACTACAAACTAGCACAAGAGACCCAGTACTTC